The 13 T cell receptor beta chains below were found in one sample sequenced in a study of CD8+ T cells in alopecia areata listed by TCRdb under 2018. Library construction relied on the immunoSEQ multiplex PCR assay. RNA was extracted from all samples and reverse transcribed into cDNA, which served as template for TCR sequencing. The table comes from immuneACCESS by way of TCRdb, which keeps in-frame sequences with V and J called. Part of the clones is missing from these tables; in studies checked, under half for an unresolved V gene and the rest for unknown reasons. The sample includes some 240,000 clones, with about 58% observed a single time. Clones ranked in the top ten supply roughly 1.6% of the sample. The time point label, as the study defines it: about 4 weeks on oral tofacitinib. The treatment or condition label here, explained by the study, means: oral pan-JAK inhibitor, 5-10 mg twice daily.

The input for sequencing was CD4+ T cells sorted from blood, taken at week 4, from a patient treated with tofacitinib. The receptors were sampled from a human donor with alopecia areata.

The chain couples TRBV29-1 to TRBJ1-2, with TRBD1 identical over 7 bases. The CDR3 spans 11 residues. The V segment lost 6 bases and the J segment 6 bases; nucleotides outside the gene matches: 4. CDR1 and CDR2 from the germline V gene are SQVTM and ANQGSEA. This chain's CDR3 is CSVTGMDGYTF. CDR3 nucleotides: TGCAGCGTGACAGGGATGGATGGCTACACCTTC.

The chain carries TRBV5-1 and TRBJ1-2, with TRBD1 matching over 9 bases. With 7 bases clipped from V and 6 bases from J, the junction kept 13 bases outside the gene matches. CDR1 and CDR2 (germline): SGHRS, YFSETQ. The CDR3 consists of 15 residues. Here the CDR3 reads CASRSGQGFLDGYTF. The CDR3, as DNA: TGCGCCAGCCGTTCGGGACAGGGCTTTCTAGATGGCTACACCTTC. Variable domain in full (rest from reference TRBV5-1 and TRBJ1-2): KAGVTQTPRYLIKTRGQQVTLSCSPISGHRSVSWYQQTPGQGLQFLFEYFSETQRNKGNFPGRFSGRQFSNSRSEMNVSTLELGDSALYLCASRSGQGFLDGYTFGSGTRLTVV.

This chain joins TRBV7-2 and TRBJ1-2; D unclear. V was cut by 5 bases and J by 4 bases, with 8 bases left in between. From germline, CDR1 is SGHTA and CDR2 FQGNSA. The CDR3 contains 12 residues. The CDR3 region is CASSQESYGYTF. Here the CDR3 DNA reads TGTGCCAGCAGCCAAGAGAGCTATGGCTACACCTTC.

In its sample, this clone was seen a few times. The J gene is TRBJ1-5, the V gene TRBV2, with D unresolved. Germline V CDR1 and CDR2: SNHLY, FYNNEI. Between the trimmed V and J ends, which lost 4 bases and 1 base, there was a span of 5 bases. This CDR3 spans 13 amino acids. The CDR3 spells CASSGRSNQPQHF. The CDR3 DNA reads TGTGCCAGCAGTGGCAGGAGCAATCAGCCCCAGCATTTT.

The chain combines TRBV28 with TRBJ1-1; D remains ambiguous. Germline lookup yields CDR1 MDHEN and CDR2 SYDVKM. Deletions cut 6 bases from V and 0 bases from J, with 5 bases between. CDR3 length: 12 residues. CDR3 in amino acids: CASRDMNTEAFF. The CDR3 region has the DNA TGTGCCAGCAGGGATATGAACACTGAAGCTTTCTTT.

V is TRBV2 and J is TRBJ1-5; a possible D gene is TRBD1 (5 bases). Germline loops: CDR1 SNHLY, CDR2 FYNNEI. This CDR3 is 15 amino acids long. Trimming cost V 2 bases and J 5 bases, with 13 bases left between them. This chain's CDR3 is CASSENEGRHQPQHF. The CDR3 DNA sequence: TGTGCCAGCAGTGAAAACGAGGGACGCCATCAGCCCCAGCATTTT. Using reference TRBV2 and TRBJ1-5 for the parts outside the CDR3, the full variable domain is EPEVTQTPSHQVTQMGQEVILRCVPISNHLYFYWYRQILGQKVEFLVSFYNNEISEKSEIFDDQFSVERPDGSNFTLKIRSTKLEDSAMYFCASSENEGRHQPQHFGDGTRLSIL.

This clone showed up just a few times. The chain combines TRBV28 with TRBJ2-5; D remains unclear. CDR3 length: 14 amino acids. The germline V and J ends were trimmed by 1 base and 3 bases, with 9 bases remaining between them. The germline gives CDR1 MDHEN, CDR2 SYDVKM. In DNA, the CDR3 is TGTGCCAGCAGTTTATTCGGTCGAGAAGAGACCCAGTACTTC. This gives the protein CASSLFGREETQYF.

The chain combines TRBV12-5 with TRBJ2-5; 10 bases align to TRBD1. This CDR3 has 16 residues. V shed 7 bases and J 4 bases; nucleotides not matched to a gene: 12. CDR1 LGHNT and CDR2 FRNRAP come from the germline V gene. The DNA for the CDR3 is TGTGCTAGTGCCCTCCGGGGGGGACAGGGGCGAGAGACCCAGTACTTC. Protein: CASALRGGQGRETQYF.

This clone was seen more than once but under ten times. The chain employs TRBV29-1 and TRBJ2-1; D is uncertain. The germline gives CDR1 SQVTM, CDR2 ANQGSEA. The V end lost 3 bases, the J end lost 8 bases, and 11 bases lay between the germline ends. The CDR3 extends over 12 amino acids. This CDR3 reads CSVEDAGDEQFF. CDR3 bases: TGCAGCGTTGAGGACGCCGGCGATGAGCAGTTCTTC.

This chain uses TRBV7-2 with TRBJ1-4; no reliable D call. The CDR3 is made up of 13 amino acids. The germline V and J ends were trimmed by 1 base and 4 bases, with 4 bases remaining between them. Germline V gene lookup returns CDR1 SGHTA and CDR2 FQGNSA. DNA of the CDR3: TGTGCCAGCAGCTTAGTCAGTAATGAAAAACTGTTTTTT. Amino acids: CASSLVSNEKLFF.

The V and J genes are TRBV6-6 and TRBJ1-2; 8 nucleotides agree with TRBD1. Germline V gene data show CDR1 as MNHNY and CDR2 as SVGAGI (reference sequence). CDR3 length equals 15 residues. V lost 8 bases and J lost 5; bases outside the gene matches: 13. CDR3 in DNA: TGTGCCAGCCGCGGGACAGGCCTTGGTTATTATGGCTACACCTTC. Translating it yields CASRGTGLGYYGYTF.

This sequence joins TRBV7-8 and TRBJ1-5; no clear D. This CDR3 is built from 16 residues. With 5 bases removed from V and 2 bases from J, the gap between germline ends came to 16 bases. Germline assignment: CDR1 SGHVS and CDR2 FQNEAQ. CDR3 sequence: CASSTYAGVGNQPQHF. The CDR3 nucleotides are TGTGCCAGCAGCACATACGCTGGGGTGGGCAATCAGCCCCAGCATTTT.

V gene TRBV7-9 combines with J gene TRBJ1-1, with unresolved D. Germline CDR1 reads SEHNR; CDR2 reads FQNEAQ (reference sequence). V was trimmed by 6 bases and J by 0 bases, leaving 8 bases between them. The CDR3 consists of 13 residues. CDR3 nucleotides: TGTGCCAGCAGATCTAACATGAACACTGAAGCTTTCTTT. Protein product: CASRSNMNTEAFF.